Listed here is a single T cell receptor (beta chain). Produced via immunoSEQ multiplex PCR; TCRdb's table is partial and in-frame only. The sample consists of some 140,000 clones, about 92% of them appearing once. The V gene lost 3 bases and the J gene lost 2 bases, with 11 bases spanning the gap. CDR1 KGHSH and CDR2 LQKENI come from the germline V gene. CDR3 length: 14 amino acids. The sampling schedule covered blood at baseline, cycle 4 day 1, and cycle 7 day 1. These data originate in a study of OX40 agonist ivuxolimab in advanced cancers. Study-wide context: Six ivuxolimab dose levels, 0.01 to 10 mg/kg, were given intravenously every 2 weeks.

The receptor's source is an adult with an advanced solid tumor such as melanoma, head and neck, liver or kidney cancer. The gene calls are TRBV18 and TRBJ2-7, with D possibly being TRBD1 (6 bases). Source: CD4+ or CD8+ T cells sorted from blood, taken in a trial of the OX40 agonist ivuxolimab. The CDR3 DNA is TGTGCCAGCTCACCCCCAGGGGCCACCTACGAGCAGTACTTC. It specifies CASSPPGATYEQYF.